This T cell receptor (beta chain) was sequenced during a study of T-cell reconstitution after alpha-beta-depleted transplantation in children. Notes on the study in general: One year after transplant, T-cell counts and diversity came mostly from newly produced T cells. Reports say that about two months after transplant, the alpha-beta T cells came out of several hundred graft clones that had expanded. Diversity of TCRbeta at day 60 was high in some patients, arising from surviving recipient T cells and thymic progenitors.

Note on this clonotype: Its antigen is not known.

Germline V gives CDR1 SGHTS, CDR2 YDEGEE. Trimming took 0 bases from V and 1 from J, leaving 11 bases between them. The CDR3 extends over 16 amino acids. Unique molecular identifiers tagged the TCRbeta library. TCRdb reprocessed the PCR reads with MiXCR, giving one entry per CDR3 protein. The sample records almost 600,000 distinct CDR3 sequences, approximately 30% being singletons. The material sequenced was PBMCs, taken before TCRalphabeta/CD19-depleted stem cell transplant. V is TRBV5-8 and J is TRBJ2-1; D perhaps matches TRBD1 (5 bases). The TCR comes from a boy less than two years old with Wiskott-Aldrich syndrome, due to receive a stem cell transplant. The CDR3: CASSLGQPNSYNEQFF. Written as DNA, the CDR3 is TGTGCCAGCAGCTTGGGACAGCCTAATTCCTACAATGAGCAGTTCTTC.